This T cell receptor (beta chain) emerged from a study of T cell responses to AZD1222 COVID-19 vaccine (dated by TCRdb to the early 2020s). In terms of the full investigation: AZD1222 recipients given second doses at about 4 weeks or at about 12 weeks were pooled, since spike-specific TCR depth and breadth were not found to differ between the two schedules. TCR sequencing was performed for 230 to 250 trial participants, of whom about 200 were given two doses of AZD1222 and 26 were given two doses of MenACWY control vaccine. Trial participants were enrolled into age subgroups of 18-55, 56-69 and 70-plus years, which contained around 140, 26 and 57 TCR-sequenced participants, respectively.

Study-wide findings and limitations: In the small 56-69-year group, the increase in depth fell short of significance, most likely because of low power. No day 14 peak-response samples were available, so repertoires were characterized only after the peak T cell response. Reportedly, close to half of the unique spike-specific TCRs recognized epitopes lying outside the regions that are mutated in the B.1.351 and B.1.1.7 variants. A significant rise in spike-specific TCR breadth and depth was observed after two AZD1222 doses relative to day 0 and relative to MenACWY recipients. Participants were mostly white British and included more females than males, and it was suggested by the authors that clonal diversity may have been underestimated. Only five to seven AZD1222 recipients were SARS-CoV-2 seropositive at baseline, limiting conclusions about previously exposed vaccinees. CD4 TCRs associated with the vaccine covered the entire spike protein, and the dominant responses were in regions 160-218 and 743-854.

The CDR3 regions of human TCRbeta chains were analyzed by immunosequencing. Per the source publication's procedure: Repertoire TCRs were matched against a reference library of SARS-CoV-2-specific TCRs generated with the MIRA antigen-specificity platform. Breadth was defined as the fraction of unique TCRs that were SARS-CoV-2-associated. Depth was defined as the fraction of total T cells that were SARS-CoV-2-associated. Each spike-specific TCR was assigned to its reactive spike region and to a CD4 or CD8 class using the MIRA data. Log10-transformed breadth and depth values were compared by one-way ANOVA with Sidak's multiple comparisons tests. TCRdb carries this immuneACCESS record with in-frame sequences only. Its versions omit some clonotypes, under half of them owing to an unresolved V gene in the studies checked, with the rest unexplained. That table furnishes V, J and clone size, whereas the DNA furnished D and trimming. The sample table contains fewer than 150,000 clones; only one count was recorded for over 90% of them. About 0.91% of the sample goes to the ten largest clones.

Per the publication, the time point label means: baseline before first vaccination. Samples from vaccinated people were obtained from the UK trials COV001 and COV002, which included a single-blind randomized controlled phase 2/3 trial of AZD1222 (ChAdOx1 nCoV-19) in healthy adults. For TCRbeta chain sequencing, PBMC samples were collected from trial participants at day 0 and at day 28 after the second dose. With regard to this clone: What this receptor recognizes is not known. Per-base qualities were not stored, and no clone one base away is much larger.

Its CDR3 holds 14 amino acids, cysteine through phenylalanine. The retained sequence is limited to the CDR3, 42 bases, with the frame set at the first base. The germline V gene (reference sequence) yields GTSNPN for CDR1 and SVGIG for CDR2. V has 3 bases trimmed and J has 2 bases trimmed; junction bases matching no gene number 3. The clonotype was recovered from an adult in good health. This sequence uses TRBV30 and TRBJ1-5, with TRBD1 matching 8 junction bases. This specimen consisted of peripheral blood, obtained on day 0 of AZD1222 vaccination. DNA sequence: TGTGCCTGGAGCAGGGGGCACGGCAATCAGCCCCAGCATTTT. Translated, it reads CAWSRGHGNQPQHF.